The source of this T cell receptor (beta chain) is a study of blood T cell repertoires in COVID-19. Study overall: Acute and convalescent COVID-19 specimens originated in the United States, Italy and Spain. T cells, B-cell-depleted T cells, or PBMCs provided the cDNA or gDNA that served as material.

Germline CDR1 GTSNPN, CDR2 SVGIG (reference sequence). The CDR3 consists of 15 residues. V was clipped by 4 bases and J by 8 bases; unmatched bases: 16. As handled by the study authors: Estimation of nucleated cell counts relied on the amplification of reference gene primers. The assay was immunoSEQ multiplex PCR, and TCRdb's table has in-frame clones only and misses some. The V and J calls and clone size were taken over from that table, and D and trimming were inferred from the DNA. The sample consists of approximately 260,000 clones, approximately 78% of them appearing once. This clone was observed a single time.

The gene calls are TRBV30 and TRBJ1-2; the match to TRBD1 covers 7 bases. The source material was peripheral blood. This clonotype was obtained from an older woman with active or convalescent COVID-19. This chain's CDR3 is CAWTGGQPLRGGYTF. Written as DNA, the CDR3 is TGTGCCTGGACAGGAGGACAGCCCCTCAGGGGGGGCTACACCTTC.